The source of this T cell receptor beta chain is a study of T cells and copy number aberrations in small-cell lung cancer. General study results and limits: Compared with adjacent lung tissue, tumors had lower T-cell richness and clonality and non-significantly lower density. A small sample size limited this study; results need validation.

Sequencing was performed with immunoSEQ multiplex PCR; in TCRdb, only in-frame clones are kept and a portion is missing. This table holds 2,400 or so clones, roughly 85% found once. Concerning this clone itself: Its antigen remains unidentified.

The CDR3 has 14 amino acids. V shed 7 bases, J shed 3 bases, and the junction held 4 bases outside the gene matches. Germline V gene lookup returns CDR1 MNHEY and CDR2 SMNVEV (reference sequence). Donors had limited-stage small-cell lung cancer, resected between the late 2000s and the early 2020s. Each donor had smoking or heavy second-hand smoke exposure. This chain joins TRBV27 and TRBJ2-2; 8 bases align to TRBD1. Material for sequencing was normal tissue next to the tumor. The sequence came from a man aged 70 or older with small cell lung cancer. Written as DNA, the CDR3 is TGTGCCAGCATCTCACAGGGGGACACCGGGGAGCTGTTTTTT. Protein product: CASISQGDTGELFF.